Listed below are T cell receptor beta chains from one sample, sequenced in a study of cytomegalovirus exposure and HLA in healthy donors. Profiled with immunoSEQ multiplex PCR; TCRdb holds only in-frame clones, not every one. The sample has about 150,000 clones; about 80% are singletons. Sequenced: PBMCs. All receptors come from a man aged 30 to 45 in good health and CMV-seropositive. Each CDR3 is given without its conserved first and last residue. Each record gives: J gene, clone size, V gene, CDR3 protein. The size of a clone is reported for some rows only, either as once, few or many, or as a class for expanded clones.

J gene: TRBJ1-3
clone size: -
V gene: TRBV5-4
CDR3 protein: ASSLARGNTIY

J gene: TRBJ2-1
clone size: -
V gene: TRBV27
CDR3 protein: ASSLRLLSSYNEQF

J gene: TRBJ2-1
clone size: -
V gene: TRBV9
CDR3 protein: ASSAVPGTGYNEQF

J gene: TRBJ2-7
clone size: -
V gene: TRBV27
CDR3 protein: ASSFRAARGDEQY

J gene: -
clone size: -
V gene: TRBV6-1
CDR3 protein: ASIKQGVTYEQY

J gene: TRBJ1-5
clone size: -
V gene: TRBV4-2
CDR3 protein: ASSPGTTNRQYSNQPQH

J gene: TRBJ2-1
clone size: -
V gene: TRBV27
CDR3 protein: ASSGLAGNSYNEQF

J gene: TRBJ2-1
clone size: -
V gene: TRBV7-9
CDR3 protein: ASSLDRREREF

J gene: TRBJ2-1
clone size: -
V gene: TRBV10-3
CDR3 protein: AISEKLAGEGREQF

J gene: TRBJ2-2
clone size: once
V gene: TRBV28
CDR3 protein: ASSSGDRVRTGELF

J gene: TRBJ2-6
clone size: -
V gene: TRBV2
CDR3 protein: ASSGLAGSGANVLT

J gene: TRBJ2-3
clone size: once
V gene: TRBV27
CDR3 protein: ASSLRTLFTDTQY

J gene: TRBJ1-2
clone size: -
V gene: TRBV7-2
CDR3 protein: ASSRTGVEGYGYT

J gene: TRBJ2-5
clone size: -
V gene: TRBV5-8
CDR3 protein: ASSLQIQETQY

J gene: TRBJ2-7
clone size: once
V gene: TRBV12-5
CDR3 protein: ASGLGQGVTYEQY

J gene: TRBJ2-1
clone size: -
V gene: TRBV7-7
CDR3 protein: ASSLFAGGPYEQF

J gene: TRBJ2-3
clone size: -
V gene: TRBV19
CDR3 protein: ASSSRTDTQY

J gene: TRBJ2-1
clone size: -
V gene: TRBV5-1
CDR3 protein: ASSPRDLGAGEQF

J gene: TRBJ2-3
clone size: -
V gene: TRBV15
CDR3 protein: ATSSQASSGRDTQY

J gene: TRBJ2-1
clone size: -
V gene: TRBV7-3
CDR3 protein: ASSLSGNTNEQF

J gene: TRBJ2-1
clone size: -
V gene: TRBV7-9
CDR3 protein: ASSLSPGTSGNEQF

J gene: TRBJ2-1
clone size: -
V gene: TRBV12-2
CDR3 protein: ASRLPSGRALFEQF

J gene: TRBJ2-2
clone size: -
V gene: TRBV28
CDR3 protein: ASSSLSGSGSSDTGELF

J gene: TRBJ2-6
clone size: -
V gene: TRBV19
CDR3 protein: ASSIVLGAAGANVLT

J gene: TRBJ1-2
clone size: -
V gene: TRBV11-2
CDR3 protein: ASSFGQGSANYGYT

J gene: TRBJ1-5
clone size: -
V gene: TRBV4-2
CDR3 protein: ASSQDEGVNQPQH

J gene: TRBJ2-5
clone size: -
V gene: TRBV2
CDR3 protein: ASLQGYQETQY

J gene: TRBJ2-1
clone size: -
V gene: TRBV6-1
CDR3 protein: ASSDRGLAATNEQF

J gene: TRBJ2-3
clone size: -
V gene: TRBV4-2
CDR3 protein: ASSQDGIAGGSDTQY

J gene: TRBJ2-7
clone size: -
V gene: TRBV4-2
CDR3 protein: ASSPGQGLYEQY

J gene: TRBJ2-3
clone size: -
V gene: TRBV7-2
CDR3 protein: ASSWAGRRGTDTQY

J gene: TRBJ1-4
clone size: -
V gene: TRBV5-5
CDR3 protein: ASSTWTGGGEKLF

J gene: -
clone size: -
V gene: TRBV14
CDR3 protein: ASSQAGGGYEQY

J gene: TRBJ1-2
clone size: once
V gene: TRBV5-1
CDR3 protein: ASSLGGVDYGYT

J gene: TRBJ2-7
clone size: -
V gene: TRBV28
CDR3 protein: ASSTQGFYEQY

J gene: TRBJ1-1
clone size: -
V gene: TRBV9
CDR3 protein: ASSPQSHPNTEAF

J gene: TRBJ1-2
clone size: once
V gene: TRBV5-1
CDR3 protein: ASSFVTANYGYT

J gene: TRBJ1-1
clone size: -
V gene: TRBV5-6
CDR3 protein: ASSRTGTAEAF

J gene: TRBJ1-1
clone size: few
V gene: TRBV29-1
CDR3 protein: SVQGGIEAF

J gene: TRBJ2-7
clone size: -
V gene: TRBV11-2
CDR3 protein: ASSLYLANYEQY

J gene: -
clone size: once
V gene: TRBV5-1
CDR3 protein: ASSLVSYEQY

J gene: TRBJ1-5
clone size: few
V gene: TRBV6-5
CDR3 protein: ASSYSYISDPH

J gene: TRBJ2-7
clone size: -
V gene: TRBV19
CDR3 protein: ASSQAGEQY

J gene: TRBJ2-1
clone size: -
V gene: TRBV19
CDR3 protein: ASSDDLAGGSNEQF

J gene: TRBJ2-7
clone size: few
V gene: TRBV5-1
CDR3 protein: ASSLVRRGTYEQY

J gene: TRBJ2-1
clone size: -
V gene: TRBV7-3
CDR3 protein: ASSPGGTWSNEQF

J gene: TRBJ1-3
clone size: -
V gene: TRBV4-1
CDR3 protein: ASSQGSSGNTIY

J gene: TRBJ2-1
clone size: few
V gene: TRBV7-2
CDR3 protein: ASSLAPRTSGLYNEQF

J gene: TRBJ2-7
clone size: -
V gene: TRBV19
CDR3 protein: ASSTRRQGKGEEQY